These 14 T cell receptor beta chains were all obtained from the same sample, sequenced in a study of molecular identifiers for immune sequencing clone quantification. TCRdb recomputed calls from the PCR reads with MiXCR, one row per CDR3 protein. This table has approximately 550,000 distinct CDR3 sequences, approximately 25% appearing once. Sequenced input: naive CD8+ T cells from blood, with Jurkat cell RNA spiked in. As to subset: FACS-sorted CD8+CD4-CCR7+CD45RA+ naive T cells. These receptors all stem from a human donor in good health. Some libraries in this study had Jurkat cell RNA spiked in.

Worth noting for this clonotype: The conserved phenylalanine or tryptophan is not found at the CDR3 terminus, so this likely reflects a read error. V is TRBV7-9 and J is TRBJ1-1; TRBD1 matches 9 bases. Germline V gene sequence: CDR1 SEHNR, CDR2 FQNEAQ (reference sequence). The CDR3 runs 15 residues. V was pared by 1 base and J by 1 base, with 1 base of the junction left unmatched. In DNA, the CDR3 is TGTGCCAGCAGCTTAGTGGGACAGGGGAACACTGAAGCTTTCCTT. Encoded protein: CASSLVGQGNTEAFL.

The V and J genes are TRBV27 and TRBJ1-2, with D unresolved. The V end was cut by 6 bases, the J end by 7 bases, with 18 bases between. This CDR3 comprises 14 residues. Germline V lookup: CDR1 MNHEY, CDR2 SMNVEV (reference sequence). CDR3 nucleotide sequence: TGTGCCAGCAGGAGTAATACCGGATGGGGTGGCTACACCTTC. Its translation: CASRSNTGWGGYTF.

This clonotype was found a few times. The chain links TRBV11-2 to TRBJ2-1, with 8 bases that match TRBD2. Trimming took 4 bases from V and 6 from J; bases not matched to a gene: 14. The CDR3 sequence is 17 residues long. Looked up from germline, CDR1 is SGHAT and CDR2 is FQNNGV. CDR3 DNA sequence: TGTGCCAGCAGCTCTATTTGGCGGGGGGTCCCGGGCAATGAGCAGTTCTTC. It specifies CASSSIWRGVPGNEQFF.

This clonotype was recorded many times. V is TRBV6-2 or TRBV6-3 and J is TRBJ2-7; 7 bases are a match to TRBD2. Looked up from germline, CDR1 is MNHEY and CDR2 is SVGEGT. The V and J ends lost 5 bases and 4 bases, in that order; junction bases with no gene match: 8. The CDR3 contains 14 residues. As DNA, the CDR3 is TGTGCCAGCAGTCCCAGGGACTACGGTTACGAGCAGTACTTC. It is translated as CASSPRDYGYEQYF.

The chain recombines TRBV18 with TRBJ2-7; 7 bases map to TRBD1. This CDR3 is built from 15 residues. Trimming at V came to 0 bases and at J to 0 bases, leaving 2 bases not matched to a gene. Germline CDR1 is KGHSH and CDR2 is LQKENI. The CDR3 is CASSPPGQSSYEQYF. The CDR3 DNA sequence: TGTGCCAGCTCACCACCGGGACAGAGCTCCTACGAGCAGTACTTC. The full variable domain, its missing parts supplied by reference TRBV18 and TRBJ2-7, is NAGVMQNPRHLVRRRGQEARLRCSPMKGHSHVYWYRQLPEEGLKFMVYLQKENIIDESGMPKERFSAEFPKEGPSILRIQQVVRGDSAAYFCASSPPGQSSYEQYFGPGTRLTVT.

In its sample, this clonotype was seen many times. V usage is TRBV28 and J usage is TRBJ1-4; D not resolved. The CDR3 spans 15 residues. Germline V lookup: CDR1 MDHEN, CDR2 SYDVKM. Trimming pared 2 bases from V and 3 bases from J, leaving 10 bases between. CDR3 region: CASSLSVLPNEKLFF. CDR3 sequence (DNA): TGTGCCAGCAGTTTAAGTGTTTTACCTAATGAAAAACTGTTTTTT.

On this clonotype itself: It may be a read error: a sequence one base away is much more abundant. The J gene is TRBJ2-2, the V gene TRBV29-1; tentative D call: TRBD1 (7 bases). The CDR3 is 14 residues long. CDR1 and CDR2 from the germline V gene are SQVTM and ANQGSEA. The CDR3 sequence is CSVEGGTADGELLF. Here the CDR3 DNA reads TGCAGCGTTGAAGGCGGGACAGCTGACGGGGAGCTGCTTTTT.

The sample holds many counts of this clonotype. The chain uses TRBV18 and TRBJ1-5; D is unresolved. V was clipped by 3 bases and J by 0 bases, with 9 bases between them. CDR3 size: 15 residues. Per the germline V gene, CDR1 is KGHSH and CDR2 is LQKENI. In DNA, the CDR3 is TGTGCCAGCTCACCTAACCCATATAGCAATCAGCCCCAGCATTTT. Its translation: CASSPNPYSNQPQHF.

This clonotype was seen a single time. CDR3 amino acids: CASSQDPGTGRAGELFF. In nucleotides, the CDR3 is TGCGCCAGCAGCCAAGACCCCGGGACAGGGAGGGCCGGGGAGCTGTTTTTT. The chain has TRBV4-3 and TRBJ2-2; TRBD1 matches at 9 bases. The CDR3 runs to 17 residues. V trimming: 0 bases; J trimming: 6 bases; junction bases outside the gene matches: 8. Germline-derived CDR1 and CDR2 are LGHNA and YSLEER.

The chain uses TRBV2 and TRBJ1-5; 8 bases agree with TRBD1. From germline, CDR1 is SNHLY and CDR2 FYNNEI. CDR3 length equals 17 residues. V was clipped by 2 bases and J by 0 bases; unmatched bases: 6. The DNA of the CDR3 is TGTGCCAGCAGTGAAATGGGACAGGAATATAGCAATCAGCCCCAGCATTTT. This encodes CASSEMGQEYSNQPQHF.

The chain has TRBV20-1 and TRBJ2-1, with TRBD2 matching over 7 bases. CDR3 length equals 18 residues. Trimming took 3 bases from V and 6 from J; bases not matched to a gene: 20. Germline lookup yields CDR1 DFQATT and CDR2 SNEGSKA (reference sequence). The CDR3 region is CSASEVTSVSLHGNEQFF. The CDR3 nucleotides are TGCAGTGCTAGCGAAGTAACTAGCGTTTCCCTCCATGGCAATGAGCAGTTCTTC.

This rearrangement joins TRBV4-1 to TRBJ2-3; D is unclear. This CDR3 has 16 residues. V was cut by 5 bases and J by 2 bases, with 17 bases left in between. Germline-derived CDR1 and CDR2 are MGHRA and YSYEKL. CDR3 amino acids: CASSYLDARSTDTQYF. The DNA of the CDR3 is TGCGCCAGCAGCTACCTCGATGCTAGGTCCACAGATACGCAGTATTTT.

This clonotype has just a few counts. The chain recombines TRBV12-3 or TRBV12-4 with TRBJ2-1, with TRBD1 matching 8 bases. Unmatched junction bases numbered 3, after V lost 2 bases and J lost 9 bases. There are 13 residues in the CDR3. The CDR3, as DNA: TGTGCCAGCAGTTTACAGGGGGCCGGTGAGCAGTTCTTC. It encodes CASSLQGAGEQFF.

This clonotype has at least ten counts. V is TRBV4-3 and J is TRBJ2-1; possibly TRBD1 for D (6 bases). V was pared by 4 bases and J by 8 bases, with 15 bases between. The CDR3 has 14 amino acids. The V gene's germline CDR1 is LGHNA and CDR2 YSLEER. The DNA for the CDR3 is TGCGCCAGCAGCCCACAACAGGGAACCGATGAGCAGTTCTTC. Amino acids: CASSPQQGTDEQFF.